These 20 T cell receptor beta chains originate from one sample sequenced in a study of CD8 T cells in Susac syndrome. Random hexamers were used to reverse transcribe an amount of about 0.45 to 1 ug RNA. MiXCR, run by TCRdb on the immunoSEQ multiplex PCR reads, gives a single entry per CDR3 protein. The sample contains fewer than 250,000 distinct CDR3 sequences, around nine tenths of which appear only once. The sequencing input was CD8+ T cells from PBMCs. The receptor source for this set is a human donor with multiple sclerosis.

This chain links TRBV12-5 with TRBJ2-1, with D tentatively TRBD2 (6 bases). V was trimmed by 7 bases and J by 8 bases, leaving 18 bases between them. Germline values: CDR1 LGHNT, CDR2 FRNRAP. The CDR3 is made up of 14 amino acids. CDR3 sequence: CASVADVVSDEQFF. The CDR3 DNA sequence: TGTGCTAGTGTAGCGGACGTAGTGAGCGATGAGCAGTTCTTC.

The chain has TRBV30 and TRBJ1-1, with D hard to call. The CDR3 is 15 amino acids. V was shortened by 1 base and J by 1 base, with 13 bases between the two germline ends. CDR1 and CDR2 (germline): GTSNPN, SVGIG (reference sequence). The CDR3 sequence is CAWSGHLRENTEAFF. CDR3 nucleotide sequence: TGTGCCTGGAGTGGACACCTAAGAGAGAACACTGAAGCTTTCTTT.

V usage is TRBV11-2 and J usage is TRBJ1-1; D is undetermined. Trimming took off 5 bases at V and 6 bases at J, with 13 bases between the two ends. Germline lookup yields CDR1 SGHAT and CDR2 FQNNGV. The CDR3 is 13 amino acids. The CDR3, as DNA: TGTGCCAGCAGCCCGGGGAGCACGGCTGAAGCTTTCTTT. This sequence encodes CASSPGSTAEAFF.

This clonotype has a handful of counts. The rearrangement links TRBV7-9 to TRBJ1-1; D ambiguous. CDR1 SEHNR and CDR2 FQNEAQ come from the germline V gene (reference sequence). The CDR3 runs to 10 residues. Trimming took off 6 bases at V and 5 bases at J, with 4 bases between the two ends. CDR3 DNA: TGTGCCAGCAGTTCTACTGAAGCTTTCTTT. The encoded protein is CASSSTEAFF.

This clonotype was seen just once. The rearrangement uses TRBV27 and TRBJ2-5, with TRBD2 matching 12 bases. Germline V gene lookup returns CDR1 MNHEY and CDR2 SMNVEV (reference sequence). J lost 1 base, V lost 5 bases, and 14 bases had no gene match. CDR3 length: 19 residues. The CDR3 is CASSTNGPLAGGFQETQYF. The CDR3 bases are TGTGCCAGCAGTACGAATGGCCCCCTAGCGGGAGGGTTCCAAGAGACCCAGTACTTC.

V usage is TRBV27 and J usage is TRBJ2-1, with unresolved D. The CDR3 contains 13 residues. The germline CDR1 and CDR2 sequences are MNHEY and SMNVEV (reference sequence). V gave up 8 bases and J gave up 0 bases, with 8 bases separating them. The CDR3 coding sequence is TGTGCCAGCGCCGGTTACTCCTACAATGAGCAGTTCTTC. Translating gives CASAGYSYNEQFF.

CDR3 nucleotides: TGTGCCAGCAGTTGGGACAGAGATACGCAGTATTTT. This sequence encodes CASSWDRDTQYF. J is TRBJ2-3 and V is TRBV6-2 or TRBV6-3, with 7 bases aligning to TRBD1. From germline, CDR1 is MNHEY and CDR2 SVGEGT. After removal of 4 bases from V and 5 bases from J, the junction contained 0 bases not matched to a gene. The CDR3 contains 12 residues.

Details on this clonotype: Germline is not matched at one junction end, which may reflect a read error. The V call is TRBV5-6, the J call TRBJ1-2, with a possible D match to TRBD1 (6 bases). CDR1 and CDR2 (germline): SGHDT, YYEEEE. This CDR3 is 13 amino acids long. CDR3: CASSPPEGGHPVF. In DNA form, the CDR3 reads TGTGCCAGCAGCCCCCCCGAAGGGGGACACCCCGTCTTC.

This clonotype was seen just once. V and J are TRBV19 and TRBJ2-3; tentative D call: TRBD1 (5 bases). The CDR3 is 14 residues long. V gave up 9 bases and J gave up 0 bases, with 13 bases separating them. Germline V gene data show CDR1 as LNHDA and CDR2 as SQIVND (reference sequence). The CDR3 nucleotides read TGTGCCAGCAGACAGACTCCTAGCACAGATACGCAGTATTTT. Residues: CASRQTPSTDTQYF.

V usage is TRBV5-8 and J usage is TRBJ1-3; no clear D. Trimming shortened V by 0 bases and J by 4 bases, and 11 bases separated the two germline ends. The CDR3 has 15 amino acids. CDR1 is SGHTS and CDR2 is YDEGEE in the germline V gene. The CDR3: CASSLAAAGGNTIYF. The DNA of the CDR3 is TGTGCCAGCAGCTTGGCCGCGGCTGGAGGAAACACCATATATTTT.

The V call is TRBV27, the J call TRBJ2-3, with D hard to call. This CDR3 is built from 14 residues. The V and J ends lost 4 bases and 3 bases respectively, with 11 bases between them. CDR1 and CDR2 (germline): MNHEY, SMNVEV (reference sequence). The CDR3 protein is CASSYGPQTDTQYF. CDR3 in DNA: TGTGCCAGCAGTTACGGACCGCAAACAGATACGCAGTATTTT.

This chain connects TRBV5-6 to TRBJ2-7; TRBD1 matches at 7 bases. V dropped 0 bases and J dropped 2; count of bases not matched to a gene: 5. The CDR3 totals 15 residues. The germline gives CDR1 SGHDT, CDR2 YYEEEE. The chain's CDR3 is CASSLGLGQPYEQYF. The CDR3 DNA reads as TGTGCCAGCAGCTTGGGGTTGGGACAGCCCTACGAGCAGTACTTC.

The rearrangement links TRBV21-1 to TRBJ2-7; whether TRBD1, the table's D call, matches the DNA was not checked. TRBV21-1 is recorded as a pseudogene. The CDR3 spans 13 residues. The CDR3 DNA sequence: TGTGCCAGCAGCGCTCAGGGGGCGCGTGAGCAGTACTTC. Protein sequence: CASSAQGAREQYF.

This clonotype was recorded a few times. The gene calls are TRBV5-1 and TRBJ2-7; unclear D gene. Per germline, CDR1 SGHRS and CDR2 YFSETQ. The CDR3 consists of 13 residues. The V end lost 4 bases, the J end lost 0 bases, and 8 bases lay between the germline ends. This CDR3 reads CASSLSSSYEQYF. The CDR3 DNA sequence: TGCGCCAGCAGCCTCTCAAGCTCCTACGAGCAGTACTTC.

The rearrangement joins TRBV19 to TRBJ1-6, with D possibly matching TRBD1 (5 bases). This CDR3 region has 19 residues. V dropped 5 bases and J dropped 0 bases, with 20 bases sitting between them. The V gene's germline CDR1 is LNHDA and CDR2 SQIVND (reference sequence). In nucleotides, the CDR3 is TGTGCCAGTAGTCCCTCGGGGCAGAAGTACAGCTCCTATAATTCACCCCTCCACTTT. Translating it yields CASSPSGQKYSSYNSPLHF.

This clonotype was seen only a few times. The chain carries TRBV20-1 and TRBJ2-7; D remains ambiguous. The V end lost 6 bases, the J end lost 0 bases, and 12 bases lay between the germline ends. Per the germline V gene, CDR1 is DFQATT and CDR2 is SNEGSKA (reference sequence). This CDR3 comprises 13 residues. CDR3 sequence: CSAGGDSSYEQYF. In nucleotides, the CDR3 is TGCAGTGCCGGCGGCGATAGCTCCTACGAGCAGTACTTC.

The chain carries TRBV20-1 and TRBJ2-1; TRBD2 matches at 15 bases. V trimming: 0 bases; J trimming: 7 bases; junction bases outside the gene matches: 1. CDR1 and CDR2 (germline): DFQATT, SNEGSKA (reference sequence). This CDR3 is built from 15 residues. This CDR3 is CSARDGTSGGNEQFF. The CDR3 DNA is TGCAGTGCTAGAGATGGGACTAGCGGGGGGAATGAGCAGTTCTTC.

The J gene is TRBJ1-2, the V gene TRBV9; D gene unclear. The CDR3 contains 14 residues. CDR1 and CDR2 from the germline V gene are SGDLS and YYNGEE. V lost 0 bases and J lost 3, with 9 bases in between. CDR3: CASSVDSSHYGYTF. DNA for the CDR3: TGTGCCAGCAGCGTAGACAGCTCCCACTATGGCTACACCTTC.

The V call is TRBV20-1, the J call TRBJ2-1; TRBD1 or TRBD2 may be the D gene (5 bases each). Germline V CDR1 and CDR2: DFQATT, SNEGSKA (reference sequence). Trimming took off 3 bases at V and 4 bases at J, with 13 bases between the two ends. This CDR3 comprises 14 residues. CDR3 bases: TGCAGTGCTAGTTCCGGGACGGGATACAATGAGCAGTTCTTC. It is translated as CSASSGTGYNEQFF.

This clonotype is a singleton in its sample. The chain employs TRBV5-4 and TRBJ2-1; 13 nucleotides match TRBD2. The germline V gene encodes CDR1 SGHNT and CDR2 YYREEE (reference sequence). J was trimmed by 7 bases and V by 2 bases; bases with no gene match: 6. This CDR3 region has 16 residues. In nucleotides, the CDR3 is TGTGCCAGCAGCTTCTCGGGACTAGCGGGGTTAAATGAGCAGTTCTTC. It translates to CASSFSGLAGLNEQFF.